The source of this TCR beta chain is a study of blood T cell repertoires in COVID-19. Study as a whole: Acute and convalescent COVID-19 specimens originated in the United States, Italy and Spain. In each case, the material was cDNA or gDNA derived from T cells, B-cell-depleted T cells, or PBMCs.

Germline CDR1 reads MNHEY; CDR2 reads SVGAGI. The CDR3 loop spans 14 amino acids. Trimming took 6 bases from V and 6 from J; bases not matched to a gene: 3. Sequencing used immunoSEQ multiplex PCR; TCRdb keeps in-frame clones, though not all of them. In the table there are fewer than 100,000 clones, 70% to 90% of which are singletons. The sequenced sample was peripheral blood. This receptor was obtained from a man between 65 and 79 years old with acute or convalescent COVID-19. The rearrangement joins TRBV6-5 to TRBJ1-5, with 12 nucleotides matching TRBD1. Here the CDR3 reads CASRGQGAFQPQHF. The CDR3 coding sequence is TGTGCCAGCAGGGGACAGGGGGCTTTTCAGCCCCAGCATTTT.